A selection of T cell receptor beta chains follows, all from one sample in a study of T cell repertoires in ileal Crohn's disease. The table came from immunoSEQ multiplex PCR; TCRdb's copy has only in-frame clones and leaves some out. There are nearly 5,000 clones in the sample; about four fifths occur only once, and approximately 12% lies in the top ten. Source material: ileal tissue. These receptors were obtained from an adult with Crohn's disease. Both conserved end residues are part of each CDR3. The D gene is left open where the match is weak. Clone size is given for some rows only: seen once, a few or many times, or a class if the clone is expanded.

D gene	V gene	J gene	clone size	CDR3 DNA	CDR3 protein
-	TRBV6-4	TRBJ2-3	once	TGTGCCAGCAGTGAGAGCGGCGCTAGCACAGATACGCAGTATTTT	CASSESGASTDTQYF
-	TRBV5-5	TRBJ1-1	-	TGTGCCAGCAGCTTGGAGGCCTGGGGGGGCACTGAAGCTTTCTTT	CASSLEAWGGTEAFF
TRBD1	TRBV7-2	TRBJ2-3	-	TGTGCCAGCAGCAGAGACAGGGGGCAAGGCACAGATACGCAGTATTTT	CASSRDRGQGTDTQYF
TRBD2	TRBV7-2	TRBJ2-7	-	TGTGCCAGCAGCTTAGGCACTAGCGGGGGGGCCAGGCAGTACTTC	CASSLGTSGGARQYF
TRBD1	TRBV5-1	TRBJ1-1	-	TGCGCCAGCGGGGGACAGGGGGGGACTGAAGCTTTCTTT	CASGGQGGTEAFF
-	TRBV6-6	TRBJ1-2	-	TGTGCCAGCAGTCTCTATGAGAGCTACACCTTC	CASSLYESYTF
TRBD2	TRBV6-4	TRBJ2-1	-	TGTGCCAGCAGTAGCAGCGGGGGGGCCAACAATGAGCAGTTCTTC	CASSSSGGANNEQFF
TRBD2	TRBV18	TRBJ2-1	-	TGTGCCAGCTCACCGATGACTAGCGGGGGCAATGAGCAGTTCTTC	CASSPMTSGGNEQFF
-	TRBV29-1	TRBJ2-3	-	TGCAGCGTTGATGGGCAGGGGGGCCCCACAGATACGCAGTATTTT	CSVDGQGGPTDTQYF
TRBD1	TRBV5-1	TRBJ1-1	-	TGCGCCAGCAGCTCCGGACAGGGGGCTACTGAAGCTTTCTTT	CASSSGQGATEAFF
TRBD1	TRBV4-3	TRBJ2-7	-	TGCGCCAGCAGCCAACGGGACAGGGCCCCTGCGGACGAGCAGTACTTC	CASSQRDRAPADEQYF
TRBD1	TRBV27	TRBJ2-1	-	TGTGCCAGCAGTTTATGGACAGGGGGCAATGAGCAGTTCTTC	CASSLWTGGNEQFF
TRBD1	TRBV30	TRBJ1-1	-	TGTGCCTGGAGGCCGGGACAGGGGTTTGAAGCTTTCTTT	CAWRPGQGFEAFF
TRBD1	TRBV6-5	TRBJ1-3	once	TGTGCCAGCACGACAGGGGAAGGAAACACCATATATTTT	CASTTGEGNTIYF
-	TRBV6-1	TRBJ1-2	-	TGTGCCAGCAGTGAACGCCAGGGTTGCTCCTTC	CASSERQGCSF
TRBD1	TRBV19	TRBJ2-5	-	TGTGCCAGTAGTGTCAGGGGGACGGGGCAAGAGACCCAGTACTTC	CASSVRGTGQETQYF
TRBD1	TRBV7-9	TRBJ1-4	-	TGTGCCAGCAGCTTACCGGGACAGGGGCTTACTAATGAAAAACTGTTTTTT	CASSLPGQGLTNEKLFF
-	TRBV4-1	TRBJ1-3	-	TGCGCCAGCAGCCAAGGAATAGTGAGCTCTGGAAACACCATATATTTT	CASSQGIVSSGNTIYF
TRBD1	TRBV7-2	TRBJ1-1	-	TGTGCCAGCAGCTTCTCAGGGGGCTTTGAAGCTTTCTTT	CASSFSGGFEAFF
TRBD1	TRBV6-5	TRBJ1-2	-	TGTGCCAGCAGACGGACAGGGAACGGCTACACCTTC	CASRRTGNGYTF
TRBD2	TRBV30	TRBJ2-1	-	TGTGCCTGGAGTGTACGGGGGGATGAGCAGTTCTTC	CAWSVRGDEQFF
TRBD1	TRBV6-1	TRBJ1-3	-	TGTGCCAGCAGTGAACACGGGGACAGGACTGGAAACACCATATATTTT	CASSEHGDRTGNTIYF
-	TRBV2	TRBJ2-1	-	TGTGCCAGCAGTGTGGGGCCCTACAATGAGCAGTTCTTC	CASSVGPYNEQFF
TRBD1	TRBV27	TRBJ1-2	-	TGTGCCAGCAGTCCAAGGGACAGGCCTAACTATGGCTACACCTTC	CASSPRDRPNYGYTF
-	TRBV5-1	TRBJ1-4	-	TGCGCCAGCAGCTTGGTTTGGCAGGGAGGAACTAATGAAAAACTGTTTTTT	CASSLVWQGGTNEKLFF
TRBD1	TRBV2	TRBJ2-3	-	TGTGCCAGCACGACAGGGGTGGCAGATACGCAGTATTTT	CASTTGVADTQYF
-	TRBV2	TRBJ1-6	-	TGTGCCAGCACCCAGGGGAGAGATAATTCACCCCTCCACTTT	CASTQGRDNSPLHF
TRBD1	TRBV28	TRBJ1-6	-	TGTGCCAGCAGAGCGAGGGGACAGGAAAATTCACCCCTCCACTTT	CASRARGQENSPLHF
TRBD1	TRBV7-3	TRBJ1-5	-	TGTGCCAGCAGCCGTGGCAGGGGGCGGCGGCAGCCCCAGCATTTT	CASSRGRGRRQPQHF
TRBD2	TRBV28	TRBJ2-2	-	TGTGCCAGCAGTTACGGGGGGGCGGGCACCGGGGAGCTGTTTTTT	CASSYGGAGTGELFF
-	TRBV5-4	TRBJ1-2	-	TGTGCCAGCAGCCCACTAGGTGGAGTCGGTGGCTACACCTTC	CASSPLGGVGGYTF
-	TRBV4-1	TRBJ2-7	-	TGCGCCAGCAGCCAAGGTCCAGGGGAAGCCGCCGAGCAGTACTTC	CASSQGPGEAAEQYF
TRBD1	TRBV4-1	TRBJ1-2	-	TGCGCCAGCAGCCAAGATGTGACAGGGGGCCTAGGGGGCTACACCTTC	CASSQDVTGGLGGYTF
-	TRBV2	TRBJ1-6	-	TGTGCCAGCAGGCCAACAAGTAGCCCCCTCCACTTT	CASRPTSSPLHF
TRBD1	TRBV20-1	TRBJ1-1	once	TGCAGTGCTTCAGGGGGAGTTGAAGCTTTCTTT	CSASGGVEAFF
TRBD1	TRBV11-2	TRBJ1-2	-	TGTGCCAGCAGCCAACAGGGGCCCCTTAACTATGGCTACACCTTC	CASSQQGPLNYGYTF
TRBD1	TRBV10-3	TRBJ2-5	once	TGTGCCATCAACCCTGGACAGGGGGCTTTGGAGACCCAGTACTTC	CAINPGQGALETQYF
TRBD2	TRBV6-1	TRBJ2-7	-	TGTGCCACCTTTAGCGGGGGGACGACCTACGAGCAGTACTTC	CATFSGGTTYEQYF
-	TRBV30	TRBJ2-1	-	TGTGCCTGGAGTGCTTCCTACAATGAGCAGTTCTTC	CAWSASYNEQFF
-	TRBV6-5	TRBJ2-7	-	TGTGCCAGCAGTCCGTCCTCCAGGGGCGAGCAGTACTTC	CASSPSSRGEQYF
TRBD1	TRBV15	TRBJ2-2	-	TGTGCCACCAGCGGAGGGACAGGGGAAACCGGGGAGCTGTTTTTT	CATSGGTGETGELFF
-	TRBV5-1	TRBJ1-2	-	TGCGCCAGCAGCTTGGGACAGGTCCCCCAGGGGGGCTACACCTTC	CASSLGQVPQGGYTF
-	TRBV5-6	TRBJ2-5	few	TGTGCCAGCAGCTTGAGGGGGATTGGGGAGACCCAGTACTTC	CASSLRGIGETQYF
TRBD1	TRBV29-1	TRBJ1-1	-	TGCAGCGTTTGGACAGGCGGGAACACTGAAGCTTTCTTT	CSVWTGGNTEAFF
TRBD1	TRBV10-3	TRBJ1-1	-	TGTGCCATCAGTGAGTACCGGACAGGGAGGAACACTGAAGCTTTCTTT	CAISEYRTGRNTEAFF
TRBD2	TRBV19	TRBJ2-7	-	TGTGCCAGTAGTATATCTTACGCGCGGGGGGCCCACTCCTACGAGCAGTACTTC	CASSISYARGAHSYEQYF
-	TRBV7-2	TRBJ1-5	-	TGTGCCAGCAGCTTAGATTTCGGTTCGGGTCAGCCCCAGCATTTT	CASSLDFGSGQPQHF
-	TRBV21-1	TRBJ2-7	few	TGTGCCAGCAGAGCGGGCCCACTACCGGGACTAAAAACCTACGAGCAGTACTTC	CASRAGPLPGLKTYEQYF
TRBD2	TRBV5-4	TRBJ2-1	-	TGTGCCAGCAGCTTGGAACTAGCGGGCCAGTTCTTC	CASSLELAGQFF
-	TRBV5-1	TRBJ1-2	-	TGCGCCAGCAGCTTGGGAACGGACAGCTCCTATGGCTACACCTTC	CASSLGTDSSYGYTF
-	TRBV27	TRBJ1-1	-	TGTGCCAGCACGGACAGCCTAAACACTGAAGCTTTCTTT	CASTDSLNTEAFF
-	TRBV6-4	TRBJ2-2	once	TGTGCCAGCAGTGACTCAAGGGGATCGGTCGGGGAGCTGTTTTTT	CASSDSRGSVGELFF
-	TRBV30	TRBJ1-1	-	TGTGCCTGGACCCCGGGGAGCGGTTGGTGGAAGAACACTGAAGCTTTCTTT	CAWTPGSGWWKNTEAFF